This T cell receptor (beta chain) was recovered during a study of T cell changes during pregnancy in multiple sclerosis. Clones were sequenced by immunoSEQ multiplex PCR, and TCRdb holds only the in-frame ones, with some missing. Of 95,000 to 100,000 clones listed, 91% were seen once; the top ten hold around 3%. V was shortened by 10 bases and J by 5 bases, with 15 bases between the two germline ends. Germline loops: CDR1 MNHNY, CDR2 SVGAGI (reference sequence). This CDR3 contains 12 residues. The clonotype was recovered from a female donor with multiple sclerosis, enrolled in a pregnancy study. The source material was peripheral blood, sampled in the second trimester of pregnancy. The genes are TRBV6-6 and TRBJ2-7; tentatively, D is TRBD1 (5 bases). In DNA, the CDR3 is TGTGCCATCCGGTTCGGACAAGACGAGCAGTACTTC. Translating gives CAIRFGQDEQYF.